These T cell receptor beta chains were read from a single sample in a study of blood T cell repertoires in COVID-19. Libraries were prepared by immunoSEQ multiplex PCR; TCRdb keeps only in-frame clonotypes and omits some of them. The profile shows about 320,000 clones, about 91% of them singletons. Material: peripheral blood. Receptors originate from a woman aged 25 to 39 with COVID-19, enrolled during active disease. Each CDR3 is given with its conserved first and last residue. A D gene is named only where the DNA matches it firmly. Expanded clones are given a class, and other clones once, few, many or no size at all.

TRBJ1-1,TRBV5-4,TRBD1,NA,CASSPGTAGNTEAFF,TGTGCCAGCAGCCCGGGGACAGCGGGGAACACTGAAGCTTTCTTT
TRBJ2-3,TRBV4-1,TRBD2,NA,CASSVTLAGGRRDTQYF,TGCGCCAGCAGCGTAACTCTAGCGGGGGGGAGGCGAGATACGCAGTATTTT
TRBJ1-5,TRBV12-2,NA,few,CASRLPLGTINQPQHF,TGTGCAAGTCGCTTACCGCTTGGGACTATCAATCAGCCCCAGCATTTT
TRBJ2-5,TRBV7-9,NA,NA,CASSLAAVETQYF,TGTGCCAGCAGCTTAGCGGCGGTAGAGACCCAGTACTTC
TRBJ2-2,TRBV29-1,TRBD1,once,CSGGTGDTGELFF,TGCAGCGGCGGGACAGGGGACACCGGGGAGCTGTTTTTT
TRBJ1-2,TRBV5-8,TRBD1,NA,CASGRGQNYGYTF,TGTGCCAGCGGTAGGGGACAGAACTATGGCTACACCTTC
TRBJ1-6,TRBV3-1/TRBV3-2,NA,NA,CASSHQAYNSPLHF,TGTGCCAGCAGCCACCAAGCTTATAATTCACCCCTCCACTTT
TRBJ2-5,TRBV28,NA,NA,CASSSGQYQETQYF,TGTGCCAGCAGTTCCGGACAGTACCAAGAGACCCAGTACTTC
TRBJ2-3,TRBV15,NA,NA,CATSSPHRAGVADTQYF,TGTGCCACCAGCAGCCCACACAGGGCGGGGGTAGCGGATACGCAGTATTTT
TRBJ2-3,TRBV7-2,TRBD1,NA,CASRTGGTDTQYF,TGTGCCAGCAGGACAGGGGGCACAGATACGCAGTATTTT
TRBJ1-3,TRBV25-1,NA,NA,CASRSTGVGGNTIYF,TGTGCCAGCAGAAGCACAGGAGTCGGTGGAAACACCATATATTTT
TRBJ1-1,TRBV10-3,NA,NA,CAISLQGPNTEAFF,TGTGCCATCAGTCTACAGGGACCGAACACTGAAGCTTTCTTT
TRBJ1-3,TRBV7-2,NA,NA,CASSPTGSGNTIYF,TGTGCCAGCAGCCCGACAGGCTCTGGAAACACCATATATTTT
TRBJ2-2,TRBV6-2/TRBV6-3,NA,NA,CASSLGLRTGELFF,TGTGCCAGCAGCTTGGGGCTCCGCACCGGGGAGCTGTTTTTT
TRBJ1-1,TRBV19,NA,NA,CASSSPGTEAFF,TGTGCCAGTAGTTCTCCGGGGACTGAAGCTTTCTTT
TRBJ1-4,TRBV6-6,TRBD1,NA,CASSPRRRDRQTGTNEKLFF,TGTGCCAGCAGTCCACGACGGAGGGACAGACAGACGGGAACTAATGAAAAACTGTTTTTT
TRBJ1-2,TRBV28,NA,NA,CASSITAVYGYTF,TGTGCCAGCAGTATCACAGCCGTCTATGGCTACACCTTC
TRBJ2-5,TRBV7-7,NA,NA,CASSLGTQETQYF,TGTGCTAGCAGCCTGGGGACACAAGAGACCCAGTACTTC
TRBJ1-2,TRBV5-6,NA,NA,CASSLRAKGINYGYTF,TGTGCCAGCAGCTTGAGGGCAAAGGGGATTAACTATGGCTACACCTTC
TRBJ2-1,TRBV19,NA,NA,CASSAQVDNEQFF,TGTGCCAGTAGTGCACAGGTAGACAATGAGCAGTTCTTC
TRBJ2-2,TRBV9,TRBD2,NA,CASSVSGAGELFF,TGTGCCAGCAGCGTGAGCGGGGCCGGGGAGCTGTTTTTT
TRBJ2-6,TRBV6-2/TRBV6-3,TRBD2,NA,CASSKAGAFSGANVLTF,TGTGCCAGCAGCAAAGCGGGGGCCTTCTCTGGGGCCAACGTCCTGACTTTC
TRBJ2-1,TRBV5-1,NA,NA,CASSLESPSLYEQFF,TGCGCCAGCAGCTTGGAGTCCCCTAGTCTGTATGAGCAGTTCTTC
TRBJ1-1,TRBV6-5,TRBD1,NA,CASTAGTVSEAFF,TGTGCCAGCACCGCCGGGACAGTGTCTGAAGCTTTCTTT
TRBJ2-5,TRBV11-2,TRBD2,once,CASSPGLEETQYF,TGTGCCAGCAGCCCAGGACTAGAGGAGACCCAGTACTTC
TRBJ2-7,TRBV3-1/TRBV3-2,TRBD2,NA,CASSPGTKSEQYF,TGTGCCAGCAGCCCCGGGACTAAGAGCGAGCAGTACTTC
TRBJ1-2,TRBV10-3,NA,NA,CAISEGGTYDDYGYTF,TGTGCCATCAGTGAAGGCGGGACCTACGATGACTATGGCTACACCTTC
TRBJ1-3,TRBV27,NA,NA,CASSFEGRTGNTIYF,TGTGCCAGCAGTTTCGAGGGCAGGACTGGAAACACCATATATTTT
TRBJ2-1,TRBV2,TRBD2,NA,CASSPSGLPPFF,TGTGCCAGCAGCCCCTCGGGACTACCTCCCTTCTTC
TRBJ2-5,TRBV10-3,TRBD2,NA,CAISSSGKETQYF,TGTGCCATCAGCTCTAGCGGGAAAGAGACCCAGTACTTC
TRBJ1-5,TRBV2,NA,NA,CASRWGVPSEPQHF,TGTGCCAGCAGATGGGGCGTCCCTTCTGAGCCCCAGCATTTT
TRBJ1-1,TRBV6-1,TRBD1,few,CASSELDRDTEAFF,TGTGCCAGCAGTGAGCTGGACAGGGACACTGAAGCTTTCTTT
TRBJ1-4,TRBV5-1,NA,NA,CASSDWDEKLFF,TGCGCCAGCAGCGACTGGGATGAAAAACTGTTTTTT
TRBJ1-1,TRBV18,NA,NA,CASSSTLNTEAFF,TGTGCCAGCTCATCGACACTGAACACTGAAGCTTTCTTT
TRBJ1-4,TRBV3-1/TRBV3-2,NA,NA,CASSLSRERLFF,TGTGCCAGCAGCCTCTCCCGGGAACGACTGTTTTTT
TRBJ2-1,TRBV27,NA,NA,CASSGSLGGNEQFF,TGTGCCAGCAGTGGCAGCCTCGGAGGCAATGAGCAGTTCTTC
TRBJ1-5,TRBV15,NA,NA,CATSRDSWTAGNIYGNQPQHF,TGTGCCACCAGCAGAGATAGCTGGACAGCGGGAAATATATATGGCAATCAGCCCCAGCATTTT
TRBJ1-6,TRBV2,NA,NA,CASSERRREGSPLHF,TGTGCCAGCAGTGAGAGGCGGCGTGAAGGTTCACCCCTCCACTTT
TRBJ1-2,TRBV6-1,NA,NA,CASSEQGRSDGYTF,TGTGCCAGCAGTGAACAGGGTCGATCGGATGGCTACACCTTC
TRBJ1-2,TRBV24-1,NA,NA,CATSDATTNYGYTF,TGTGCCACCAGTGATGCGACAACTAACTATGGCTACACCTTC
TRBJ2-1,TRBV11-2,NA,NA,CASSPRTNYNEQFF,TGTGCCAGCAGCCCTCGGACTAACTACAATGAGCAGTTCTTC
TRBJ1-3,TRBV13,NA,NA,CASSSLGPSGNTIYF,TGTGCCAGCAGCTCCCTTGGGCCCTCTGGAAACACCATATATTTT
TRBJ1-1,TRBV7-2,TRBD1,once,CASSSSTGGAGGPTEAFF,TGTGCCAGCAGCTCCTCGACAGGGGGCGCAGGGGGTCCCACTGAAGCTTTCTTT
TRBJ1-3,TRBV7-7,NA,NA,CASSSGPRGSGNTIYF,TGTGCTAGCAGCTCCGGGCCTCGGGGATCTGGAAACACCATATATTTT
TRBJ2-1,TRBV15,NA,NA,CATSRARIWNEQFF,TGTGCCACCAGCAGAGCTAGGATTTGGAATGAGCAGTTCTTC
TRBJ2-7,TRBV7-9,NA,NA,CASSLVSVGAQYF,TGTGCCAGCAGCTTAGTGTCAGTTGGGGCGCAGTACTTC
TRBJ2-5,TRBV2,TRBD2,NA,CASSDLRLAGGLAKETQYF,TGTGCCAGCAGTGATCTCCGACTAGCGGGGGGGCTCGCTAAAGAGACCCAGTACTTC
TRBJ1-1,TRBV19,NA,NA,CASCGQMNTEAFF,TGTGCCAGTTGTGGGCAGATGAACACTGAAGCTTTCTTT
TRBJ2-3,TRBV7-2,TRBD2,NA,CASSKIKVSGGNHPDTQYF,TGTGCCAGCAGCAAAATAAAGGTATCGGGGGGGAATCACCCCGATACGCAGTATTTT
TRBJ1-2,TRBV30,NA,once,CAWILGRGGYTF,TGTGCCTGGATCCTAGGAAGAGGGGGCTACACCTTC
TRBJ1-4,TRBV19,TRBD1,NA,CASSQQGATNEKLFF,TGTGCCAGTAGTCAACAGGGGGCAACTAATGAAAAACTGTTTTTT
TRBJ1-4,TRBV7-2,NA,NA,CASSLNRGYEKLFF,TGTGCCAGCAGCCTAAACCGGGGGTATGAAAAACTGTTTTTT